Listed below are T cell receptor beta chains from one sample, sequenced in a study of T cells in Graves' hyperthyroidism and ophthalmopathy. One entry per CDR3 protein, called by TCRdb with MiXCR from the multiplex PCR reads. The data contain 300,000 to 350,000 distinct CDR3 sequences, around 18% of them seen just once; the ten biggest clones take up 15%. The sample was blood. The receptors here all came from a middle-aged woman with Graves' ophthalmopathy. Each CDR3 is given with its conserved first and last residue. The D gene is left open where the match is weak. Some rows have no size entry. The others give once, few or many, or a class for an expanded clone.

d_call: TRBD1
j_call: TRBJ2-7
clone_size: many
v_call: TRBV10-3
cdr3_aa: CAISESRGLWYEQYF
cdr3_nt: TGTGCCATCAGTGAGTCCAGGGGGCTTTGGTACGAGCAGTACTTC

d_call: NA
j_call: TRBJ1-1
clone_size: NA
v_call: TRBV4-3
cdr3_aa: CASSLENGGTEAFF
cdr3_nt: TGCGCCAGCAGCCTTGAGAACGGCGGAACTGAAGCTTTCTTT

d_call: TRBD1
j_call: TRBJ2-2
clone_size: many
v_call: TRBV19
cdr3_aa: CASRQGTGGAPGELFF
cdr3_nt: TGTGCCAGTAGGCAGGGGACAGGGGGCGCCCCCGGGGAGCTGTTTTTT

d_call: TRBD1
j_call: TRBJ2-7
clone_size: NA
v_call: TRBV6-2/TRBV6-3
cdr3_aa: CASRRGGQGMYEQYF
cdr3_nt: TGTGCCAGCAGGCGAGGGGGACAGGGGATGTACGAGCAGTACTTC

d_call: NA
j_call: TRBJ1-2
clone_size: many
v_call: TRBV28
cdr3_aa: CASSSGGGGYTF
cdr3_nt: TGTGCCAGCAGTTCCGGGGGTGGAGGCTACACCTTC

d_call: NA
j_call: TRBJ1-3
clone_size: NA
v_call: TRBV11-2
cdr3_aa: CASSLTPVGGTGNTIYF
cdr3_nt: TGTGCCAGCAGCTTAACCCCAGTAGGGGGAACTGGAAACACCATATATTTT

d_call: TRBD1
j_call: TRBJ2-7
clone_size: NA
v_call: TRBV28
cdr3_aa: CASSLRGTGTEQYF
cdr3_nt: TGTGCCAGCAGTTTACGCGGGACAGGGACCGAGCAGTACTTC

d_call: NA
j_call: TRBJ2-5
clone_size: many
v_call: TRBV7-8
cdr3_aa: CASSPKWGVLQETQYF
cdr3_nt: TGTGCCAGCAGCCCCAAGTGGGGGGTGCTACAAGAGACCCAGTACTTC

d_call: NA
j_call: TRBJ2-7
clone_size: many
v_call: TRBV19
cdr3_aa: CASSKDINYEQYF
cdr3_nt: TGTGCCAGTAGTAAGGACATTAACTACGAGCAGTACTTC

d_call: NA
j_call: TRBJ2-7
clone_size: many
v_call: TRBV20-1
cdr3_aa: CSAVAPTSSYEQYF
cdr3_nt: TGCAGTGCTGTAGCCCCGACTAGCTCCTACGAGCAGTACTTC

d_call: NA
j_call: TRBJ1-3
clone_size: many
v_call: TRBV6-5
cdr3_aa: CASSTNRGGNTIYF
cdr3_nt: TGTGCCAGCAGCACCAACCGGGGTGGAAACACCATATATTTT

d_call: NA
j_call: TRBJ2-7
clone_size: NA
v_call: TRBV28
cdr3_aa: CASSVVTGMTYEQYF
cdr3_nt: TGTGCCAGCAGCGTCGTTACAGGGATGACCTACGAGCAGTACTTC

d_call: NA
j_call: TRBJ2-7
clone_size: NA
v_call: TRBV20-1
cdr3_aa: CSAHPSQTVYEQYF
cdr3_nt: TGCAGTGCTCACCCCAGCCAGACCGTATACGAGCAGTACTTC

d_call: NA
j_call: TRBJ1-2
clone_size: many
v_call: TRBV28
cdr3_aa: CASSLGAAYGYTF
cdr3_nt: TGTGCCAGCAGTTTAGGGGCAGCCTATGGCTACACCTTC

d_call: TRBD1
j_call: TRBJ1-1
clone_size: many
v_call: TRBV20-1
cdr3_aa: CSAGNVGTGKDTEAFF
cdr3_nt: TGCAGTGCTGGCAATGTGGGGACAGGGAAGGACACTGAAGCTTTCTTT

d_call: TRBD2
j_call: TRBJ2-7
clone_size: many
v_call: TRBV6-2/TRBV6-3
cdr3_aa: CASRETSDYEQYF
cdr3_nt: TGTGCCAGCAGAGAGACTAGCGACTACGAGCAGTACTTC

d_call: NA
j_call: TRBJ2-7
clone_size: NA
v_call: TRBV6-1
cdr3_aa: CASSAVLNYEQSF
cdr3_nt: TGTGCCAGCAGTGCAGTGCTAAACTACGAGCAGTCCTTC

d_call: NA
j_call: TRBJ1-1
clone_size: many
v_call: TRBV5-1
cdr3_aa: CASSSSQGMNTEAFF
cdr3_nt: TGCGCCAGCAGCTCCTCCCAGGGGATGAACACTGAAGCTTTCTTT

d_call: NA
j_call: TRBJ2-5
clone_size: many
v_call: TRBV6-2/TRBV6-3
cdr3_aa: CASSYLDRLGTQYF
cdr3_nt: TGTGCCAGCAGTTACCTGGACCGCTTGGGGACCCAGTACTTC

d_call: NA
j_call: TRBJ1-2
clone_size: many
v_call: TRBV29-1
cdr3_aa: CSVEVDRNYGYTF
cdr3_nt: TGCAGCGTTGAAGTAGACAGGAACTATGGCTACACCTTC

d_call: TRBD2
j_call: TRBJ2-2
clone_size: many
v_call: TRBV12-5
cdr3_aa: CASGFPLTGLLNTGELFF
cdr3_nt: TGTGCTAGTGGTTTTCCCCTAACGGGACTACTAAACACCGGGGAGCTGTTTTTT

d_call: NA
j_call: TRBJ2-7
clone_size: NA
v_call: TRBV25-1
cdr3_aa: CASSDPRRGEQYF
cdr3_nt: TGTGCCAGCAGTGATCCCCGGAGGGGGGAGCAGTACTTC

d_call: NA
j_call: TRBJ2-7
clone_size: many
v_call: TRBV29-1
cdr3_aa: CSARRGYRYEQYF
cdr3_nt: TGCAGCGCCCGTAGAGGGTATCGCTACGAGCAGTACTTC

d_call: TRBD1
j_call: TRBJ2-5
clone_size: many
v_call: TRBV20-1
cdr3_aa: CSARRTGGGETQYF
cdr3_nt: TGCAGTGCTAGAAGGACAGGGGGTGGAGAGACCCAGTACTTC

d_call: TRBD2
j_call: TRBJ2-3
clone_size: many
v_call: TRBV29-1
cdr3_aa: CSVGGRVSTDTQYF
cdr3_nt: TGCAGCGTTGGCGGGAGGGTTAGCACAGATACGCAGTATTTT

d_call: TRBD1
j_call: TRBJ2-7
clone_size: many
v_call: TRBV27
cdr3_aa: CASSFIPGQGYEQYF
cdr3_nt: TGTGCCAGCAGTTTTATACCGGGACAGGGCTACGAGCAGTACTTC

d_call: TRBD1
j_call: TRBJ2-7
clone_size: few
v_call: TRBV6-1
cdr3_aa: CASVRVQGAYEQYF
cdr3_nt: TGTGCCAGCGTAAGGGTTCAGGGGGCCTACGAGCAGTACTTC